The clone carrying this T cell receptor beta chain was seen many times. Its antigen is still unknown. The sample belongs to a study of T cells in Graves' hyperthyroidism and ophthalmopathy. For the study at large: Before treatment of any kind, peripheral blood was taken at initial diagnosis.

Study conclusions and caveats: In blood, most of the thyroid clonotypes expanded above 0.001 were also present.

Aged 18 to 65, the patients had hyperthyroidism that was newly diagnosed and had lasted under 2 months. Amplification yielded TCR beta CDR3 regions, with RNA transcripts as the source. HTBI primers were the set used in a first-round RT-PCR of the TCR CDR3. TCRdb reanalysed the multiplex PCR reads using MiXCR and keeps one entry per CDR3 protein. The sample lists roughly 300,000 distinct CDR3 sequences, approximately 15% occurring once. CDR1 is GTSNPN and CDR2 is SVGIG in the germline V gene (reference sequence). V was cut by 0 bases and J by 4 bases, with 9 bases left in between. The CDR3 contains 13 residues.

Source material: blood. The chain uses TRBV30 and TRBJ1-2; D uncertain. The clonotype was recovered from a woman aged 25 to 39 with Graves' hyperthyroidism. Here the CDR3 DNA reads TGTGCCTGGAGTGTGGGAGGCGTCTATGGCTACACCTTC. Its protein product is CAWSVGGVYGYTF. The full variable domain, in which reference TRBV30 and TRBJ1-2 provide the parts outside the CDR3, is SQTIHQWPATLVQPVGSPLSLECTVEGTSNPNLYWYRQAAGRGLQLLFYSVGIGQISSEVPQNLSASRPQDRQFILSSKKLLLSDSGFYLCAWSVGGVYGYTFGSGTRLTVV.